The rows below give T cell receptor beta chains drawn from one sample of a study of OX40 agonist ivuxolimab in advanced cancers. The assay was immunoSEQ multiplex PCR, and TCRdb's table has in-frame clones only and misses some. The repertoire holds 70,000 to 75,000 clones, more than 65% seen once, with 0.9% to 1.4% in the top ten. Sample: CD4+ or CD8+ T cells sorted from blood, taken in a trial of the OX40 agonist ivuxolimab. The receptors derive from an adult with an advanced solid tumor such as melanoma, head and neck, liver or kidney cancer. Both conserved end residues are part of each CDR3.

j_call v_call cdr3_aa
TRBJ1-2 TRBV19 CASSRADEYGYTF
TRBJ2-5 TRBV7-2 CASSFQTGFQETQYF
TRBJ1-2 TRBV10-3 CASGGQGFIGYTF
TRBJ2-1 TRBV11-3 CASSLADSNEQFF
TRBJ1-1 TRBV18 CASSPRQETEAFF
TRBJ2-6 TRBV10-3 CAISQGQSGANVLTF
TRBJ1-2 TRBV14 CASSRVTGTDYGYTF
TRBJ1-1 TRBV10-3 CAIKRGDTEAFF
TRBJ1-1 TRBV5-6 CASSSWGTGRGEAFF
TRBJ1-3 TRBV4-2 CASSQDRGSTIYF
TRBJ2-5 TRBV6-4 CASSDRADLGWETQYF
TRBJ2-7 TRBV11-3 CASSPGQGYEQYF
TRBJ1-6 TRBV29-1 CSVKTGHNSPLHF
TRBJ2-1 TRBV7-6 CASSLGSLAYNEQFF
TRBJ1-5 TRBV6-1 CASSDLSGQPQHF
TRBJ1-1 TRBV6-5 CASSYTGGLSEAFF
TRBJ2-7 TRBV7-9 CASSLSGRGGAEQYF
TRBJ1-5 TRBV28 CASSVRDQPQHF
TRBJ2-1 TRBV20-1 CSARDVTSHFF
TRBJ1-2 TRBV2 CASTPFPSNYGYTF
TRBJ1-2 TRBV19 CASSIVRAGRYGYTF
TRBJ2-1 TRBV19 CASRAAGTAGDNEQFF
TRBJ2-5 TRBV11-1 CASSLEGRNQETQYF
TRBJ1-1 TRBV18 CASSPYNTEAFF
TRBJ1-3 TRBV9 CASSSSGTGTGNTIYF
TRBJ1-5 TRBV7-2 CASTTYGGDQPQHF
TRBJ2-7 TRBV2 CASESVGGYSYEQYF
TRBJ1-4 TRBV7-2 CASSWGQTYEKLFF